The sample holds many counts of the clone carrying this T cell receptor (beta chain). Its specificity is not known. Using a J-beta primer mix together with a sample-barcoded 5' primer, a second PCR was run for about 6 to 11 cycles. A template-switch adaptor containing 12 random nucleotides labeled each cDNA molecule. TCRdb used MiXCR to reprocess the 5' RACE reads, holding one entry per CDR3 protein. Altogether 800,000 to 1,300,000 distinct CDR3 sequences are present, roughly 24% being singletons, with the ten largest covering approximately 0.7%. This CDR3 contains 13 residues. V lost 1 base and J 5 bases, leaving 9 bases between the germline ends. CDR1 SGHTA and CDR2 FQGNSA come from the germline V gene. These data are taken from a study of blood T cells in healthy people across ages. Findings and limits, study-wide: A roughly linear fall in TCR beta diversity per million T cells was seen with increasing age. Comparison with aged donors showed that long-lived donors had more naive CD4+ cells and higher diversity.

The same data also contributed to another study, on T cells of mothers and their children. From that second work: From each mother came over 8 million TCR beta CDR3 reads, and from each child came 3 million to 3.5 million.

Sequenced material: blood. The source is a girl aged 2-15 years in good health. This sequence joins TRBV7-2 and TRBJ2-7; D might be TRBD2 (5 bases). The CDR3 is CASSLGGFDEQYF. The DNA for the CDR3 is TGTGCCAGCAGCTTAGGAGGGTTCGACGAGCAGTACTTC.